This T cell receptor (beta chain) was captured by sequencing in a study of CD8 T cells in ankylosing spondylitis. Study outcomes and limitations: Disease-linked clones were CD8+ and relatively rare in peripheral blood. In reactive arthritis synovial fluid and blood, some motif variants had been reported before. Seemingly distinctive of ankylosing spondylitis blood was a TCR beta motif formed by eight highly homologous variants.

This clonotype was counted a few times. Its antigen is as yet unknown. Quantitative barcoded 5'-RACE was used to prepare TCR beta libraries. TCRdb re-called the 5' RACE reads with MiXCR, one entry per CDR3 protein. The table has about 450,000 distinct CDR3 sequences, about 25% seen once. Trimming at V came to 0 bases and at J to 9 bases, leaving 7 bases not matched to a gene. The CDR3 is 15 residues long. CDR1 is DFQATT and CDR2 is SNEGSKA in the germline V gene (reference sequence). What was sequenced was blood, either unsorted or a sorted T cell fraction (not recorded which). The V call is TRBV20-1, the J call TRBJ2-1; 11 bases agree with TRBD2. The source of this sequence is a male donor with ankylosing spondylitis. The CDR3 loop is CSARETTSGMGEQFF. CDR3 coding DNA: TGCAGTGCTAGAGAGACGACTAGCGGGATGGGTGAGCAGTTCTTC.